This record looks at one TCR beta chain sequence and its context. The antigen remains undetermined. Generated by immunoSEQ multiplex PCR, the TCRdb table keeps only in-frame clones and is missing some. The sample has just under 45,000 clones, 80% seen once. This specimen comes from a study of OX40 agonist ivuxolimab in advanced cancers. Study summary: Patients in the trial were receiving intravenous ivuxolimab every 2 weeks, at doses of 0.01 to 10 mg/kg. Whole-study findings and limits: The investigators did not determine what antigen specificity the expanded peripheral T cells had. Low levels of normalized T-cell clonal expansion also appeared in some nonresponders. The CD4+ and CD8+ T cells in the blood had expanded clonally by week 6 at 0.1 to 3.0 mg/kg.

Between the trimmed V and J ends, which lost 6 bases and 2 bases, there was a span of 14 bases. The CDR3 totals 14 residues. CDR1 is SEHNR and CDR2 is FQNEAQ in the germline V gene (reference sequence). Sequencing was performed on CD4+ or CD8+ T cells sorted from blood, taken in a trial of the OX40 agonist ivuxolimab. This TCR was sampled from an adult with an advanced solid tumor such as melanoma, head and neck, liver or kidney cancer. The genes are TRBV7-9 and TRBJ2-7; D possibly matches TRBD1 or TRBD2 (5 bases each). The CDR3 nucleotides read TGTGCCAGCAGACGGGACGCCCAAACCTACGAGCAGTACTTC. Protein: CASRRDAQTYEQYF. The whole variable domain, remainder taken from reference TRBV7-9 and TRBJ2-7, is DTGVSQNPRHKITKRGQNVTFRCDPISEHNRLYWYRQTLGQGPEFLTYFQNEAQLEKSRLLSDRFSAERPKGSFSTLEIQRTEQGDSAMYLCASRRDAQTYEQYFGPGTRLTVT.